Following are 14 T cell receptor beta chains from one sample sequenced in a study of cytomegalovirus exposure and HLA in healthy donors. Both 60 Vbeta primers and 13 Jbeta primers went into the PCR. The assay was immunoSEQ multiplex PCR, and TCRdb's table has in-frame clones only and misses some. The sample table includes 150,000 or so clones. Sequencing was carried out using PBMCs. The receptors originated from a woman in her fifties or sixties in good health and CMV-seronegative.

This chain links TRBV29-1 with TRBJ2-7; TRBD2 is a possible D gene (6 bases). CDR1 SQVTM and CDR2 ANQGSEA come from the germline V gene. V lost 2 bases, J lost 3 bases, and 14 bases lay in between. This CDR3 is built from 14 residues. The CDR3 reads CSVELPGALYEQYF. The CDR3 bases are TGCAGCGTTGAACTCCCGGGAGCCCTCTACGAGCAGTACTTC.

V and J are TRBV7-3 and TRBJ2-1; TRBD2 might be the D (5 bases). V dropped 2 bases and J dropped 6 bases, with 23 bases sitting between them. The CDR3 has 18 residues. Germline assignment: CDR1 SGHTA and CDR2 FQGTGA. CDR3 coding DNA: TGTGCCAGCAGCTTATCGTACCGGGGTAGCCGAAGAGGCAATGAGCAGTTCTTC. Protein product: CASSLSYRGSRRGNEQFF.

The V call is TRBV6-5, the J call TRBJ1-2; TRBD1 matches 10 bases. The CDR3 totals 14 residues. Unmatched junction bases numbered 5, after V lost 6 bases and J lost 4 bases. CDR1 is MNHEY and CDR2 is SVGAGI in the germline V gene. CDR3: CASRTGGRGYGYTF. Written as DNA, the CDR3 is TGTGCCAGCAGGACAGGGGGCAGGGGCTATGGCTACACCTTC.

This chain joins TRBV2 and TRBJ2-7; D unclear. The length of the CDR3 is 13 residues. Germline V gives CDR1 SNHLY, CDR2 FYNNEI. V lost 2 bases to trimming and J lost 2 bases, with 7 bases between them. The CDR3 protein is CASSEQATYEQYF. In DNA form, the CDR3 reads TGTGCCAGCAGTGAACAGGCAACCTACGAGCAGTACTTC.

V usage is TRBV27 and J usage is TRBJ1-1, with TRBD1 as a possible D gene (5 bases). The length of the CDR3 is 15 residues. Trimming left V 2 bases short and J 1 base short, with 11 bases between. Germline-derived CDR1 and CDR2 are MNHEY and SMNVEV (reference sequence). CDR3 residues: CASSLNRRENTEAFF. The CDR3, as DNA: TGTGCCAGCAGTTTAAACAGGCGAGAGAACACTGAAGCTTTCTTT.

This chain joins TRBV10-3 and TRBJ1-1; D call uncertain. From germline, CDR1 is ENHRY and CDR2 SYGVKD. The CDR3 sequence is 11 residues long. The V end lost 4 bases, the J end lost 7 bases, and 7 bases lay between the germline ends. Here the CDR3 DNA reads TGTGCCATCAGTGGTTTGAGTGAAGCTTTCTTT. Translating it yields CAISGLSEAFF.

The chain has TRBV7-6 and TRBJ2-1; a possible D gene is TRBD2 (5 bases). This CDR3 region has 13 residues. Germline CDR1 SGHVS, CDR2 FNYEAQ. Trimming shortened V by 0 bases and J by 10 bases, and 10 bases separated the two germline ends. The CDR3 nucleotides read TGTGCCAGCAGCTTAGCGGCGTGGAGGGAGCAGTTCTTC. It is translated as CASSLAAWREQFF.

With regard to this clone: Other nucleotide sequences from this sample produce the same CDR3. The V and J genes are TRBV9 and TRBJ2-3, with a possible D match to TRBD2 (7 bases). Trimming took 4 bases from V and 2 from J, leaving 14 bases between them. CDR1 is SGDLS, CDR2 YYNGEE, per germline. CDR3 length: 15 amino acids. CDR3 sequence: CASSPAGATTDTQYF. CDR3 DNA: TGTGCCAGCAGCCCGGCGGGGGCAACCACAGATACGCAGTATTTT.

This CDR3 is CASSQGIPQGRNSPLHF. In nucleotides, the CDR3 is TGCGCCAGCAGCCAGGGGATACCACAGGGGCGTAATTCACCCCTCCACTTT. This sequence joins TRBV4-1 and TRBJ1-6; the match to TRBD1 covers 7 bases. The CDR3 has 17 amino acids. J was trimmed by 6 bases and V by 3 bases; bases with no gene match: 11. Germline loops: CDR1 MGHRA, CDR2 YSYEKL.

This chain joins TRBV4-2 and TRBJ1-1, with 7 bases lining up with TRBD1. CDR1 and CDR2 from the germline V gene are LGHNA and YNFKEQ. The trim removed 4 bases at V and 1 base at J, leaving 12 bases unmatched. The CDR3 loop spans 17 amino acids. In DNA, the CDR3 is TGTGCCAGCAGCCGCTGGGCAGACAGGGCAACGAACACTGAAGCTTTCTTT. It specifies CASSRWADRATNTEAFF.

The V gene is TRBV5-1, the J gene TRBJ1-1; 7 bases fit TRBD1. Unmatched junction bases numbered 8, after V lost 3 bases and J lost 0 bases. The CDR3 runs 16 residues. The germline CDR1 and CDR2 sequences are SGHRS and YFSETQ. CDR3 loop: CASSSPRDSLNTEAFF. The CDR3 nucleotides are TGCGCCAGCAGCTCACCTCGGGACAGCTTGAACACTGAAGCTTTCTTT.

CDR3 sequence (DNA): TGTGCCTGGAGTGTACGAGTTGATCAGCCCCAGCATTTT. This translates into CAWSVRVDQPQHF. The chain combines TRBV30 with TRBJ1-5; D is unresolved. This CDR3 contains 13 residues. With 0 bases removed from V and 5 bases from J, the gap between germline ends came to 8 bases. CDR1 and CDR2 (germline): GTSNPN, SVGIG (reference sequence). Complete variable domain (other parts from reference TRBV30 and TRBJ1-5): SQTIHQWPATLVQPVGSPLSLECTVEGTSNPNLYWYRQAAGRGLQLLFYSVGIGQISSEVPQNLSASRPQDRQFILSSKKLLLSDSGFYLCAWSVRVDQPQHFGDGTRLSIL.

V is TRBV5-1 and J is TRBJ2-2, with D maybe TRBD2 (5 bases). Trimming removed 6 bases at V and 5 bases at J, with 20 bases between. The CDR3 is made up of 16 amino acids. The germline V gene has CDR1 SGHRS and CDR2 YFSETQ. CDR3 protein: CASIPKPLADTGELFF. Written as DNA, the CDR3 is TGCGCCAGCATCCCAAAACCCCTAGCTGATACCGGGGAGCTGTTTTTT.

V usage is TRBV9 and J usage is TRBJ2-1; possibly TRBD2 for D (6 bases). CDR3 length equals 14 residues. The V gene lost 0 bases and the J gene lost 5 bases, with 9 bases spanning the gap. CDR1 SGDLS and CDR2 YYNGEE come from the germline V gene. The CDR3 reads CASSVGGVDNEQFF. The DNA of the CDR3 is TGTGCCAGCAGCGTAGGGGGGGTGGACAATGAGCAGTTCTTC.